This is a list of T cell receptor beta chains from one sample in a study of beta chain features in type 1 diabetes. Sequenced by immunoSEQ multiplex PCR; TCRdb stores in-frame clones only, minus some. Counted here are about 150,000 clones, roughly 9% occurring once; the ten biggest clones make up 0.65% to 0.9%. Sequences were obtained from central memory CD4+ T cells from blood. Receptors originate from a woman younger than 45 with type 1 diabetes. CDR3s include the opening cysteine and the closing phenylalanine or tryptophan. A D gene is named only where the DNA matches it firmly. Not all rows give a size; the values are once, few, many and, for expanded clones, a class.

.	TRBV18	16	.	TRBJ1-1	CASSPLQGRWVTEAFF	TGTGCCAGCTCACCATTACAGGGAAGATGGGTCACTGAAGCTTTCTTT
TRBD2	TRBV14	13	few	TRBJ2-1	CASSLQRESEQFF	TGTGCCAGCAGCCTTCAGCGGGAGAGTGAGCAGTTCTTC
.	TRBV11-2	16	few	TRBJ1-4	CASSLSWRGESEKLFF	TGTGCCAGCAGCTTATCCTGGAGGGGAGAATCTGAAAAACTGTTTTTT
.	TRBV10-3	18	few	TRBJ2-6	CAISAGQGIVSGANVLTF	TGTGCCATCAGTGCAGGCCAGGGGATTGTGTCTGGGGCCAACGTCCTGACTTTC
TRBD2	TRBV30	15	few	TRBJ2-1	CAWREAGGPDNEQFF	TGTGCCTGGAGGGAGGCGGGAGGGCCTGACAATGAGCAGTTCTTC
.	TRBV11-2	15	few	TRBJ1-5	CASSLDLGAGQPQHF	TGTGCCAGCAGCTTAGATCTTGGGGCGGGGCAGCCCCAGCATTTT
TRBD2	TRBV7-7	16	few	TRBJ2-3	CASSLGAGVGTDTQYF	TGTGCTAGCAGCTTAGGAGCGGGAGTTGGCACAGATACGCAGTATTTT
.	TRBV2	13	.	TRBJ1-2	CASRAGGNYGYTF	TGTGCCAGCAGGGCGGGGGGAAACTATGGCTACACCTTC
TRBD1	TRBV15	14	medium-sized	TRBJ1-4	CATSRGQGNEKLFF	TGTGCCACCAGTAGGGGACAGGGGAATGAAAAACTGTTTTTT
TRBD1	TRBV6-6	15	.	TRBJ1-4	CASSYPTGTNEKLFF	TGTGCCAGCAGTTACCCGACAGGGACTAATGAAAAACTGTTTTTT
.	TRBV6-1	13	.	TRBJ1-1	CASSGGVHTEAFF	TGTGCCAGCAGTGGGGGAGTACACACTGAAGCTTTCTTT
.	TRBV5-6	14	.	TRBJ2-7	CASRYGQSGYEQYF	TGTGCCAGCAGATATGGACAGAGTGGGTACGAGCAGTACTTC
.	TRBV29-1	13	few	TRBJ2-7	CSGMDSYSYEQYF	TGCAGCGGCATGGACAGCTACTCCTACGAGCAGTACTTC
.	TRBV6-1	14	.	TRBJ2-3	CASSETSNGDTQYF	TGTGCCAGCAGTGAAACGTCTAACGGAGATACGCAGTATTTT
TRBD1	TRBV30	14	.	TRBJ1-1	CAWRNRDRITEAFF	TGTGCCTGGAGGAACCGGGACAGGATCACTGAAGCTTTCTTT
.	TRBV7-3	14	few	TRBJ2-1	CASRKSGERSEQFF	TGTGCCAGCAGAAAATCGGGAGAAAGGAGCGAGCAGTTCTTC
.	TRBV7-9	11	few	TRBJ2-7	CASSPGREQYF	TGTGCCAGCAGCCCAGGGAGGGAGCAGTACTTC
.	TRBV4-1	14	.	TRBJ2-7	CASSPLLGLYEQYF	TGCGCCAGCAGCCCCCTACTGGGCCTATACGAGCAGTACTTC
.	TRBV5-1	14	few	TRBJ1-2	CASSLTPANYGYTF	TGCGCCAGCAGCTTAACACCAGCTAACTATGGCTACACCTTC
.	TRBV29-1	14	few	TRBJ1-4	CSADSRRESEKLFF	TGCAGCGCAGACTCGAGGAGGGAGTCAGAAAAACTGTTTTTT
TRBD1	TRBV2	15	few	TRBJ2-7	CASSDRDRGHYEQYF	TGTGCCAGCAGTGACCGGGACAGGGGCCACTACGAGCAGTACTTC
TRBD1	TRBV5-1	15	.	TRBJ2-7	CASQLGQGIAYEQYF	TGCGCCAGCCAGCTTGGACAGGGTATCGCCTACGAGCAGTACTTC
TRBD1	TRBV30	12	few	TRBJ1-1	CASDRAGTEAFF	TGTGCCTCGGACAGGGCAGGGACTGAAGCTTTCTTT
.	TRBV5-1	14	.	TRBJ2-4	CASKGSSGKNIQYF	TGCGCCAGCAAAGGCAGTAGCGGAAAAAACATTCAGTACTTC
TRBD2	TRBV9	17	few	TRBJ2-1	CASSVVGLAGSYNEQFF	TGTGCCAGCAGCGTAGTGGGACTAGCGGGATCCTACAATGAGCAGTTCTTC
.	TRBV29-1	13	many	TRBJ2-5	CSVDRGTQETQYF	TGCAGCGTTGATCGGGGTACCCAAGAGACCCAGTACTTC
.	TRBV4-2	15	few	TRBJ1-3	CASSRLSNPGNTIYF	TGTGCCAGCAGCCGATTGAGCAATCCCGGAAACACCATATATTTT
TRBD1	TRBV11-2	16	.	TRBJ1-4	CASSWSEQGLGEKLFF	TGTGCCAGCAGCTGGTCAGAACAGGGGCTAGGTGAAAAACTGTTTTTT
TRBD2	TRBV28	15	few	TRBJ2-7	CASSDETSGSPYVDF	TGTGCCAGCAGCGACGAGACTAGCGGGAGTCCCTACGTCGACTTC
.	TRBV7-9	14	many	TRBJ2-5	CASSPRHNQETQYF	TGTGCCAGCAGTCCCAGACACAACCAAGAGACCCAGTACTTC
.	TRBV4-1	15	.	TRBJ1-1	CASSQVPRGNTEAFF	TGCGCCAGCAGCCAAGTCCCTAGGGGGAACACTGAAGCTTTCTTT